The 14 T cell receptor beta chains in this list originate from one sample, sequenced in a study of shared clonotypes between healthy human individuals. Naive CD8 cells were CD45RO-negative, positively selected for CCR7, excluding terminally differentiated effector memory CD45RA+ cells. Repertoires were generated with immunoSEQ multiplex PCR, while TCRdb's copy carries only in-frame clones and drops some. The sample contains some 2 million clones, around 96% of which appear only once. The sequencing input was naive CD8+ T cells sorted from blood. The receptor source for this set is a man younger than 30 in good health.

The genes are TRBV5-1 and TRBJ2-7; D is unresolved. Deletions cut 9 bases from V and 1 base from J, with 14 bases between. Germline V gene lookup returns CDR1 SGHRS and CDR2 YFSETQ. This CDR3 comprises 13 residues. The CDR3 nucleotides are TGCGCCATCGATCTAAGGCGTTCCTACGAGCAGTACTTC. It encodes CAIDLRRSYEQYF.

This chain connects TRBV29-1 to TRBJ2-1, with unresolved D. Per germline, CDR1 SQVTM and CDR2 ANQGSEA. Deletions cut 3 bases from V and 3 bases from J, with 3 bases between. There are 11 residues in the CDR3. CDR3 bases: TGCAGCGTTGAGGTCTACAATGAGCAGTTCTTC. It specifies CSVEVYNEQFF.

The rearrangement links TRBV4-1 to TRBJ2-7; D gene ambiguous. The CDR3 runs 14 residues. The V end lost 2 bases, the J end lost 2 bases, and 10 bases lay between the germline ends. CDR1 and CDR2 (germline): MGHRA, YSYEKL. The CDR3 region is CASSQIMDAYEQYF. In DNA form, the CDR3 reads TGCGCCAGCAGCCAAATCATGGATGCCTACGAGCAGTACTTC.

The rearrangement joins TRBV9 to TRBJ2-3; D possibly uses TRBD1 or TRBD2 (5 bases each). Trimming left V 4 bases short and J 3 bases short, with 18 bases between. Per germline, CDR1 SGDLS and CDR2 YYNGEE. This CDR3 has 16 residues. CDR3 bases: TGTGCCAGCAGCCCCCGGGGTGGGGGAAGAACAGATACGCAGTATTTT. Protein sequence: CASSPRGGGRTDTQYF.

CDR3 loop: CASSQDSSGTGELFF. For the CDR3, the DNA is TGTGCCAGCAGCCAGGACAGTTCGGGCACCGGGGAGCTGTTTTTT. The rearrangement uses TRBV28 and TRBJ2-2; possibly TRBD1 for D (6 bases). V was pared by 6 bases and J by 4 bases, with 15 bases between. This CDR3 comprises 15 residues. From germline, CDR1 is MDHEN and CDR2 SYDVKM. Using reference TRBV28 and TRBJ2-2 for the parts outside the CDR3, the full variable domain is DVKVTQSSRYLVKRTGEKVFLECVQDMDHENMFWYRQDPGLGLRLIYFSYDVKMKEKGDIPEGYSVSREKKERFSLILESASTNQTSMYLCASSQDSSGTGELFFGEGSRLTVL.

The chain employs TRBV10-2 and TRBJ2-3; 7 bases match TRBD1. In germline, CDR1 is WSHSY, CDR2 SAAADI. This CDR3 region has 14 residues. The V gene end was trimmed by 8 bases and the J gene end by 2 bases; junction bases not matched to a gene: 7. The CDR3 nucleotides read TGCGCCAGCTCCGAACAGGGGTTCACAGATACGCAGTATTTT. Residues: CASSEQGFTDTQYF.

V and J are TRBV13 and TRBJ2-1, with 7 bases lining up with TRBD2. Germline-derived CDR1 and CDR2 are PRHDT and FYEKMQ (reference sequence). J lost 6 bases, V lost 2 bases, and 13 bases had no gene match. This CDR3 has 17 amino acids. As DNA, the CDR3 is TGTGCCAGCAGCTTACGGGGAGGGGAGTTGTCTGTCAATGAGCAGTTCTTC. It specifies CASSLRGGELSVNEQFF.

This chain links TRBV5-1 with TRBJ2-2, with 11 bases fitting TRBD2. Germline V gene data show CDR1 as SGHRS and CDR2 as YFSETQ. J lost 1 base, V lost 6 bases, and 5 bases had no gene match. The CDR3 has 16 residues. The CDR3 protein is CASTVLAGGNTGELFF. The CDR3 DNA reads TGCGCCAGCACCGTGCTAGCGGGAGGGAACACCGGGGAGCTGTTTTTT.

The chain recombines TRBV6-1 with TRBJ1-1; a weak D match, TRBD1 (5 bases). V lost 4 bases, J lost 0 bases, and 12 bases lay in between. The CDR3 is made up of 15 amino acids. The germline V gene has CDR1 MNHNS and CDR2 SASEGT. The DNA for the CDR3 is TGTGCCAGCAGTGTAGACAGACTGCTGAACACTGAAGCTTTCTTT. As protein: CASSVDRLLNTEAFF.

Concerning this clone itself: Other DNA sequences in the sample encode the same CDR3. The rearrangement uses TRBV7-9 and TRBJ2-7, with TRBD1 matching 7 bases. Losses at the gene ends were 5 bases for V and 2 bases for J; bases not matched to a gene: 6. Looked up from germline, CDR1 is SEHNR and CDR2 is FQNEAQ (reference sequence). The length of the CDR3 is 14 residues. The CDR3 DNA sequence: TGTGCCAGCAGCGTCACAGGGGCAGCCTACGAGCAGTACTTC. This gives the protein CASSVTGAAYEQYF.

The chain employs TRBV4-1 and TRBJ2-7; D gene uncertain. Trimming took 0 bases from V and 0 from J, leaving 9 bases between them. Germline V lookup: CDR1 MGHRA, CDR2 YSYEKL. The CDR3 has 15 amino acids. The CDR3 sequence: CASSQEGTYSYEQYF. As DNA, the CDR3 is TGCGCCAGCAGCCAAGAAGGTACATACTCCTACGAGCAGTACTTC.

The chain carries TRBV7-9 and TRBJ1-1; D perhaps matches TRBD1 (6 bases). V was trimmed by 5 bases and J by 6 bases, leaving 10 bases between them. This CDR3 has 12 amino acids. CDR1 SEHNR and CDR2 FQNEAQ come from the germline V gene (reference sequence). Written as DNA, the CDR3 is TGTGCCAGCAGCGCAGGGACATCTGAAGCTTTCTTT. It yields the protein CASSAGTSEAFF.

The chain couples TRBV2 to TRBJ2-7; D tentatively reads TRBD1 or TRBD2 (5 bases each). From germline, CDR1 is SNHLY and CDR2 FYNNEI. The CDR3 length is 12 residues. The V end was cut by 7 bases, the J end by 1 base, with 8 bases between. The CDR3 loop reads CASIGASYEQYF. CDR3 DNA sequence: TGTGCCAGCATCGGGGCTTCCTACGAGCAGTACTTC.

V usage is TRBV5-6 and J usage is TRBJ2-5; D ambiguous. This CDR3 spans 13 amino acids. Germline V gene lookup returns CDR1 SGHDT and CDR2 YYEEEE. Trimming stripped 0 bases from V and 5 bases from J, with 8 bases between. CDR3 bases: TGTGCCAGCAGCTTGGGCCTTGGGGAGACCCAGTACTTC. Translating it yields CASSLGLGETQYF.